These 17 T cell receptor beta chains were sequenced from one sample in a study of OX40 agonist ivuxolimab in advanced cancers. Clones were read by immunoSEQ multiplex PCR, and TCRdb kept only the in-frame ones, dropping some. The top ten hold roughly 2% of the sample, which has about 65,000 clones, about 90% seen once. The sequencing used CD4+ or CD8+ T cells sorted from blood, collected in a trial of the OX40 agonist ivuxolimab. The receptors originated from an adult with an advanced solid tumor such as melanoma, head and neck, liver or kidney cancer.

The chain links TRBV6-6 to TRBJ1-5; the D is unclear. Germline V lookup: CDR1 MNHNY, CDR2 SVGAGI (reference sequence). The ends were cut back, 7 bases at V and 0 bases at J, with 10 bases in the middle. The CDR3 consists of 14 residues. The CDR3 DNA reads TGTGCCAGCACTGGACCTTATAGCAATCAGCCCCAGCATTTT. As protein: CASTGPYSNQPQHF.

V usage is TRBV10-3 and J usage is TRBJ1-1; D uncertain. V lost 5 bases to trimming and J lost 1 base, with 8 bases between them. Germline values: CDR1 ENHRY, CDR2 SYGVKD. The length of the CDR3 is 13 residues. The CDR3 nucleotides read TGTGCCATCAGTTCGACGGAGAACACTGAAGCTTTCTTT. Amino acids: CAISSTENTEAFF.

In its sample, this clone was seen a few times. The chain couples TRBV9 to TRBJ2-7; D gene unclear. V was pared by 4 bases and J by 0 bases, with 11 bases between. Germline assignment: CDR1 SGDLS and CDR2 YYNGEE. CDR3 length: 14 amino acids. This chain's CDR3 is CASSPRLNSYEQYF. The CDR3 DNA sequence: TGTGCCAGCAGCCCGCGACTGAACTCCTACGAGCAGTACTTC.

The V call is TRBV19, the J call TRBJ1-4; 8 nucleotides line up with TRBD1. The CDR3 totals 14 residues. CDR1 and CDR2 (germline): LNHDA, SQIVND (reference sequence). V shed 3 bases and J 7 bases; nucleotides not matched to a gene: 4. In DNA, the CDR3 is TGTGCCAGTAGTATTGGACAGGGTGGTGAAAAACTGTTTTTT. Protein product: CASSIGQGGEKLFF.

This sequence joins TRBV27 and TRBJ2-3; TRBD1 aligns across 8 bases. V was pared by 5 bases and J by 3 bases, with 4 bases of the junction left unmatched. CDR1 and CDR2 (germline): MNHEY, SMNVEV (reference sequence). The CDR3 sequence is 14 residues long. The CDR3 bases are TGTGCCAGCAGTCTACAGGGGGGTACAGATACGCAGTATTTT. It yields the protein CASSLQGGTDTQYF.

The chain combines TRBV7-9 with TRBJ1-4; D unclear. Trimming stripped 3 bases from V and 3 bases from J, with 8 bases between. Germline V lookup: CDR1 SEHNR, CDR2 FQNEAQ (reference sequence). This CDR3 is 14 amino acids long. The CDR3 DNA reads TGTGCCAGCAGCTTGGGAGTCGCTAATGAAAAACTGTTTTTT. Translation: CASSLGVANEKLFF.

The CDR3 loop is CASSAVAQPSNIQYF. In nucleotides, the CDR3 is TGTGCCAGCAGCGCTGTGGCCCAGCCATCTAACATTCAGTACTTC. The chain links TRBV7-2 to TRBJ2-4; no clear D. In germline, CDR1 is SGHTA, CDR2 FQGNSA. The CDR3 totals 15 residues. Deletions cut 5 bases from V and 7 bases from J, with 18 bases between.

The CDR3 DNA sequence: TGTGCCAGCAGCCAGGGAAACAATTCACCCCTCCACTTT. It codes for CASSQGNNSPLHF. The chain is built from TRBV7-9 and TRBJ1-6; TRBD1 might be the D (5 bases). V lost 5 bases and J 7 bases, leaving 9 bases between the germline ends. There are 13 residues in the CDR3. CDR1 is SEHNR, CDR2 FQNEAQ, per germline (reference sequence).

The chain has TRBV15 and TRBJ1-1, with 10 nucleotides matching TRBD1. CDR3 length: 14 amino acids. CDR1 is LNHNV and CDR2 is YYDKDF in the germline V gene (reference sequence). Trimming took 1 base from V and 10 from J; bases not matched to a gene: 6. The CDR3 loop is CATSRGDRGLAAFF. The CDR3 coding sequence is TGTGCCACCAGCAGAGGGGACAGGGGTCTGGCAGCTTTCTTT.

The chain uses TRBV10-3 and TRBJ1-5; D perhaps matches TRBD1 (5 bases). The CDR3 is 16 residues long. Germline loops: CDR1 ENHRY, CDR2 SYGVKD. The V end lost 0 bases, the J end lost 4 bases, and 13 bases lay between the germline ends. CDR3 DNA sequence: TGTGCCATCAGTGAGTCATCCTCGGGGCGTAATCAGCCCCAGCATTTT. Amino acids: CAISESSSGRNQPQHF.

The chain employs TRBV29-1 and TRBJ2-1, with 11 bases matching TRBD2. CDR1 and CDR2 (germline): SQVTM, ANQGSEA. V dropped 5 bases and J dropped 4; count of bases not matched to a gene: 4. This CDR3 contains 14 residues. The CDR3 region is CSVSTSGAYNEQFF. The CDR3 DNA is TGCAGCGTTTCGACTAGCGGGGCTTACAATGAGCAGTTCTTC.

As to this clone: The junction differs from germline at one of its ends, possibly a read error. The chain has TRBV7-9 and TRBJ1-4, with D maybe TRBD1 (6 bases). The CDR3 runs 15 residues. Germline CDR1 and CDR2: SEHNR and FQNEAQ (reference sequence). The DNA of the CDR3 is TGTGCCAGCAGCTCAACAGGGCTGTCTGAGGAAAAGCTGTTTTTT. Translation gives CASSSTGLSEEKLFF.

The chain combines TRBV28 with TRBJ2-7, with D possibly matching TRBD1 (5 bases). The germline V gene encodes CDR1 MDHEN and CDR2 SYDVKM. CDR3 length equals 15 residues. The V end lost 3 bases, the J end lost 0 bases, and 12 bases lay between the germline ends. The CDR3 sequence is CASSFLTRDSYEQYF. The CDR3 bases are TGTGCCAGCAGTTTCCTTACCAGGGACTCCTACGAGCAGTACTTC. Full variable domain (rest looked up from reference TRBV28 and TRBJ2-7): DVKVTQSSRYLVKRTGEKVFLECVQDMDHENMFWYRQDPGLGLRLIYFSYDVKMKEKGDIPEGYSVSREKKERFSLILESASTNQTSMYLCASSFLTRDSYEQYFGPGTRLTVT.

The chain is built from TRBV28 and TRBJ2-7; a possible D gene is TRBD1 (7 bases). The CDR3 has 14 residues. V was clipped by 2 bases and J by 3 bases, with 11 bases between them. Germline values: CDR1 MDHEN, CDR2 SYDVKM. CDR3 sequence reads: CASSLVRGVYEQYF. For the CDR3, the DNA is TGTGCCAGCAGTTTAGTCAGGGGGGTCTACGAGCAGTACTTC.

This chain connects TRBV19 to TRBJ2-3; 7 bases map to TRBD2. There are 15 residues in the CDR3. Per the germline V gene, CDR1 is LNHDA and CDR2 is SQIVND (reference sequence). Unmatched junction bases numbered 8, after V lost 3 bases and J lost 5 bases. This CDR3 reads CASSMGSGIIDTQYF. The CDR3 nucleotides read TGTGCCAGTAGTATGGGGAGCGGGATAATAGATACGCAGTATTTT.

This clone was detected once. The chain combines TRBV10-3 with TRBJ2-5; 10 nucleotides match TRBD2. Per the germline V gene, CDR1 is ENHRY and CDR2 is SYGVKD. This CDR3 is built from 18 residues. J lost 3 bases, V lost 2 bases, and 12 bases had no gene match. The CDR3 reads CAISETYLAGGYEETQYF. The DNA for the CDR3 is TGTGCCATCAGTGAGACATATTTAGCGGGGGGTTATGAAGAGACCCAGTACTTC.

CDR3 sequence reads: CASRGGSGSTDTQYF. CDR3 coding DNA: TGCGCCAGCAGAGGGGGTAGCGGGAGCACAGATACGCAGTATTTT. The V and J genes are TRBV5-1 and TRBJ2-3, with a possible D match to TRBD2 (7 bases). Between the trimmed V and J ends, which lost 5 bases and 0 bases, there was a span of 13 bases. In germline, CDR1 is SGHRS, CDR2 YFSETQ. The CDR3 totals 15 residues. The whole variable domain, remainder taken from reference TRBV5-1 and TRBJ2-3, is KAGVTQTPRYLIKTRGQQVTLSCSPISGHRSVSWYQQTPGQGLQFLFEYFSETQRNKGNFPGRFSGRQFSNSRSEMNVSTLELGDSALYLCASRGGSGSTDTQYFGPGTRLTVL.